This T cell receptor (beta chain) derives from a study of blood T cell repertoires in COVID-19. Looking at the study overall: Both acute and convalescent COVID-19 samples were obtained from the United States, Italy and Spain. The analysed material was cDNA or gDNA that came from T cells, B-cell-depleted T cells, or PBMCs.

Trimming took 6 bases from V and 7 from J, leaving 13 bases between them. The CDR3 covers 14 residues. From germline, CDR1 is MNHEY and CDR2 SVGAGI. In the original processing: How many nucleated cells were present was estimated from reference gene primer amplification. The protocol was immunoSEQ multiplex PCR, while the TCRdb copy is restricted to in-frame clones and leaves out a portion. D and trimming were read from the DNA, whereas the V and J calls and clone size are those reported in that table. Seen here are some 98,000 clones, about four fifths observed once, and the top ten hold over 15%. The sequenced sample consisted of peripheral blood. This TCR was recovered from a human donor in a cohort sampled during active COVID-19. The rearrangement links TRBV6-5 to TRBJ1-6; D ambiguous. The DNA of the CDR3 is TGTGCCAGCAGAAAGGACGCGGGAAATTCACCCCTCCACTTT. This translates into CASRKDAGNSPLHF.